The clone carrying this T cell receptor beta chain was seen a handful of times. The data are from a study of OX40 agonist ivuxolimab in advanced cancers. Study as a whole: Dosing consisted of intravenous ivuxolimab at 0.01 to 10 mg/kg every 2 weeks. Patients in dose escalation had liver, melanoma, kidney or head and neck cancers.

CDR3 size: 14 residues. Between the trimmed V and J ends, which lost 5 bases and 1 base, there was a span of 11 bases. CDR1 is SGHTA and CDR2 is FQGNSA in the germline V gene. Libraries were prepared by immunoSEQ multiplex PCR; TCRdb keeps only in-frame clonotypes and omits some of them. Counted here are nearly 90,000 clones, more than 75% occurring once; the ten biggest clones make up around 1.6%. The clonotype comes from an adult with an advanced solid tumor such as melanoma, head and neck, liver or kidney cancer. This chain links TRBV7-2 with TRBJ1-2; no definite D call. Source: CD4+ or CD8+ T cells sorted from blood, taken in a trial of the OX40 agonist ivuxolimab. CDR3 region: CASSPNSVNYGYTF. The CDR3 DNA follows: TGTGCCAGCAGCCCCAACAGCGTTAACTATGGCTACACCTTC.